Listed here are 19 T cell receptor beta chains from one sample, sequenced in a study of patients and donors after allogeneic stem cell transplantation. TCRdb used MiXCR to reprocess the RT-PCR reads, holding one entry per CDR3 protein. This sample yields about a million distinct CDR3 sequences, of which roughly 18% are seen a single time; 5% to 6.5% belongs to the top ten. The specimen was blood, either unsorted or a sorted T cell fraction (not recorded which). These receptors originate from a human donor who was either an allogeneic HSCT recipient or a stem cell or donor lymphocyte infusion donor (not recorded which). It is not recorded whose cells these are; they may come from a transplant donor.

This clonotype was observed a handful of times. This chain connects TRBV5-1 to TRBJ2-5; D possibly matches TRBD1 or TRBD2 (5 bases each). From germline, CDR1 is SGHRS and CDR2 YFSETQ. V was pared by 5 bases and J by 0 bases, with 11 bases between. This CDR3 has 14 residues. The CDR3 nucleotides are TGCGCCAGCAGGGTGGGACGGAACCAAGAGACCCAGTACTTC. Its translation is CASRVGRNQETQYF.

The sample holds many counts of this clonotype. The chain carries TRBV29-1 and TRBJ2-2; 7 bases fit TRBD1. Germline assignment: CDR1 SQVTM and CDR2 ANQGSEA. The CDR3 sequence is 12 residues long. Unmatched junction bases numbered 3, after V lost 6 bases and J lost 5 bases. The chain's CDR3 is CSVGQATGELFF. In DNA, the CDR3 is TGCAGCGTCGGACAGGCGACCGGGGAGCTGTTTTTT.

The rearrangement links TRBV27 to TRBJ1-4; D is unresolved. Looked up from germline, CDR1 is MNHEY and CDR2 is SMNVEV (reference sequence). V lost 5 bases, J lost 7 bases, and 14 bases lay in between. This CDR3 spans 14 amino acids. CDR3 residues: CASSPSNNFEKLFF. CDR3 sequence (DNA): TGTGCCAGCAGTCCCAGCAATAATTTTGAAAAACTGTTTTTT.

This clonotype was counted only a few times. V gene TRBV5-6 combines with J gene TRBJ2-5; a weak D match, TRBD2 (7 bases). Deletions cut 5 bases from V and 3 bases from J, with 14 bases between. CDR1 and CDR2 (germline): SGHDT, YYEEEE. The CDR3 totals 14 residues. The CDR3 loop reads CASSEGGVEETQYF. The CDR3 nucleotides are TGTGCCAGCAGTGAGGGGGGGGTCGAAGAGACCCAGTACTTC. The entire variable domain, with the rest obtained from reference TRBV5-6 and TRBJ2-5, is as follows: DAGVTQSPTHLIKTRGQQVTLRCSPKSGHDTVSWYQQALGQGPQFIFQYYEEEERQRGNFPDRFSGHQFPNYSSELNVNALLLGDSALYLCASSEGGVEETQYFGPGTRLLVL.

V and J are TRBV2 and TRBJ1-6; maybe TRBD1 (5 bases). CDR3 length: 14 residues. With 7 bases removed from V and 9 bases from J, the gap between germline ends came to 16 bases. Germline V gene data show CDR1 as SNHLY and CDR2 as FYNNEI. Here the CDR3 reads CASNIGRAGSPLHF. Written as DNA, the CDR3 is TGTGCCAGCAATATAGGCAGGGCGGGTTCACCCCTCCACTTT.

V is TRBV12-3 or TRBV12-4 and J is TRBJ1-2; D possibly corresponds to TRBD1 (5 bases). The CDR3 runs to 13 residues. V was pared by 6 bases and J by 8 bases, with 16 bases between. CDR3 in amino acids: CASSLGTRSGYTF. For the CDR3, the DNA is TGTGCCAGCAGCCTCGGGACCAGGAGCGGCTACACCTTC.

This sequence joins TRBV7-3 and TRBJ2-3; D gene uncertain. The CDR3 totals 13 residues. V was cut by 3 bases and J by 4 bases, with 8 bases left in between. The germline V gene has CDR1 SGHTA and CDR2 FQGTGA. In nucleotides, the CDR3 is TGTGCCAGCAGCTTTTCAAGGGCAGATACGCAGTATTTT. Protein product: CASSFSRADTQYF.

V and J are TRBV24-1 and TRBJ2-1; TRBD1 aligns across 9 bases. Trimming at V came to 5 bases and at J to 0 bases, leaving 1 base not matched to a gene. The germline V gene has CDR1 KGHDR and CDR2 SFDVKD. The CDR3 runs 15 residues. The CDR3 coding sequence is TGTGCCACCAGTGGGGGACAGGGCTCCTACAATGAGCAGTTCTTC. Protein sequence: CATSGGQGSYNEQFF.

This clonotype was counted between two and nine times. The chain carries TRBV5-1 and TRBJ2-1, with 8 bases aligning to TRBD2. Losses at the gene ends were 4 bases for V and 3 bases for J; bases not matched to a gene: 12. Looked up from germline, CDR1 is SGHRS and CDR2 is YFSETQ. The length of the CDR3 is 17 residues. For the CDR3, the DNA is TGCGCCAGCAGCCCCATAATAGCGGGAATAAGCTACAATGAGCAGTTCTTC. Its protein product is CASSPIIAGISYNEQFF.

This chain links TRBV23-1 with TRBJ2-1; D possibly corresponds to TRBD2 (5 bases). TRBV23-1 is annotated as an ORF whose role is uncertain. The V end was cut by 3 bases, the J end by 5 bases, with 11 bases between. The CDR3 length is 14 residues. The CDR3 DNA reads as TGCGCCAGCAGTCAGGTGGGAGTCCACAATGAGCAGTTCTTC. This gives the protein CASSQVGVHNEQFF.

The rearrangement links TRBV10-2 to TRBJ1-1; D is uncertain. Looked up from germline, CDR1 is WSHSY and CDR2 is SAAADI. The V end was cut by 0 bases, the J end by 5 bases, with 1 base between. This CDR3 region has 11 residues. As DNA, the CDR3 is TGCGCCAGCAGTGAGTCGACTGAAGCTTTCTTT. Its translation is CASSESTEAFF.

This clonotype appeared many times. J is TRBJ2-1 and V is TRBV3-1; D call uncertain. Trimming removed 1 base from V and 5 bases from J, with 9 bases in between. Germline V gene lookup returns CDR1 LGHDT and CDR2 YNNKEL (reference sequence). The CDR3 contains 14 residues. The CDR3 spells CASSQGIADNEQFF. The CDR3 DNA reads as TGTGCCAGCAGCCAAGGGATAGCCGACAATGAGCAGTTCTTC.

The genes are TRBV5-6 and TRBJ2-5; TRBD1 matches 9 bases. The V segment lost 4 bases and the J segment 1 base; nucleotides outside the gene matches: 8. This CDR3 has 16 amino acids. Germline lookup yields CDR1 SGHDT and CDR2 YYEEEE. The chain's CDR3 is CASSPGTGKGQETQYF. The CDR3 coding sequence is TGTGCCAGCAGCCCCGGGACAGGGAAGGGCCAAGAGACCCAGTACTTC.

This clonotype appeared many times. The genes are TRBV10-3 and TRBJ2-1, with D perhaps TRBD2 (5 bases). The CDR3 contains 12 residues. Trimming stripped 10 bases from V and 5 bases from J, with 12 bases between. Germline V gene data show CDR1 as ENHRY and CDR2 as SYGVKD. The CDR3 sequence: CATSPGNNEQFF. CDR3 coding DNA: TGTGCCACCTCCCCGGGGAACAATGAGCAGTTCTTC.

This chain joins TRBV9 and TRBJ2-3; possibly TRBD2 for D (6 bases). The germline V gene has CDR1 SGDLS and CDR2 YYNGEE. The CDR3 extends over 13 amino acids. The V end was cut by 0 bases, the J end by 6 bases, with 8 bases between. The CDR3 is CASSVGGEDTQYF. As DNA, the CDR3 is TGTGCCAGCAGCGTAGGCGGGGAGGATACGCAGTATTTT.

The genes are TRBV6-5 and TRBJ2-2; 16 bases are a match to TRBD2. The germline V gene has CDR1 MNHEY and CDR2 SVGAGI. The CDR3 has 19 residues. The ends lost 0 bases at V and 4 bases at J; junction bases unmatched: 5. For the CDR3, the DNA is TGTGCCAGCAGTTACTCGGGACTAGCGGGGGGGCGAGGCACCGGGGAGCTGTTTTTT. It codes for CASSYSGLAGGRGTGELFF.

The table lists this clonotype with a few counts. The genes are TRBV19 and TRBJ2-7; 7 bases line up with TRBD2. V lost 3 bases to trimming and J lost 3 bases; unmatched junction nucleotides: 5. Germline CDR1 reads LNHDA; CDR2 reads SQIVND (reference sequence). The length of the CDR3 is 14 residues. Here the CDR3 reads CASSISSGDYEQYF. CDR3 DNA sequence: TGTGCCAGTAGTATTTCGAGCGGGGACTACGAGCAGTACTTC.

The chain is built from TRBV6-1 and TRBJ1-6; no definite D call. V was clipped by 7 bases and J by 7 bases, with 17 bases between them. CDR3 size: 15 residues. Germline assignment: CDR1 MNHNS and CDR2 SASEGT. The chain's CDR3 is CASNYAGRENSPLHF. The DNA for the CDR3 is TGTGCCAGCAACTACGCGGGAAGGGAGAATTCACCCCTCCACTTT.

This clonotype has more than one count but fewer than ten. V is TRBV12-3 or TRBV12-4 and J is TRBJ2-7; 9 positions agree with TRBD1. The V and J ends lost 4 bases and 3 bases, in that order; junction bases with no gene match: 7. CDR3 length equals 15 residues. CDR3 DNA: TGTGCCAGCAGTTCGCCATGGGACAGGGACTACGAGCAGTACTTC. Translation: CASSSPWDRDYEQYF.